Listed below are T cell receptor beta chains from one sample, sequenced in a study of cytomegalovirus exposure and HLA in healthy donors. The method was immunoSEQ multiplex PCR; TCRdb's version includes in-frame clones alone and lacks a portion of them. This repertoire includes around 140,000 clones. Sequencing was performed on PBMCs. Receptors originate from a man aged 18 to 30 in good health and CMV-seronegative. The CDR3 runs from the conserved cysteine through the conserved F or W. The order of the fields is V gene, J gene, CDR3 protein.

TRBV5-1	TRBJ2-7	CASSLGGTGSNEQYF
TRBV2	TRBJ2-7	CASRLRGGVLVEQYF
TRBV10-3	TRBJ1-1	CAISDPGTANTEAFF
TRBV7-6	TRBJ2-2	CASSSPGQLFIISGELFF
TRBV30	TRBJ1-2	CAWSVLNGYTF
TRBV28	TRBJ1-2	CASRQTTGDHRIYGYTF
TRBV6-5	TRBJ1-2	CASSSVGQGGFYGYTF
TRBV10-3	TRBJ1-5	CAISDAGGSGQPQHF
TRBV19	TRBJ2-7	CASSIDNDTSYEQYF
TRBV10-1	TRBJ1-6	CASSFTGQKRPPDNSPLHF